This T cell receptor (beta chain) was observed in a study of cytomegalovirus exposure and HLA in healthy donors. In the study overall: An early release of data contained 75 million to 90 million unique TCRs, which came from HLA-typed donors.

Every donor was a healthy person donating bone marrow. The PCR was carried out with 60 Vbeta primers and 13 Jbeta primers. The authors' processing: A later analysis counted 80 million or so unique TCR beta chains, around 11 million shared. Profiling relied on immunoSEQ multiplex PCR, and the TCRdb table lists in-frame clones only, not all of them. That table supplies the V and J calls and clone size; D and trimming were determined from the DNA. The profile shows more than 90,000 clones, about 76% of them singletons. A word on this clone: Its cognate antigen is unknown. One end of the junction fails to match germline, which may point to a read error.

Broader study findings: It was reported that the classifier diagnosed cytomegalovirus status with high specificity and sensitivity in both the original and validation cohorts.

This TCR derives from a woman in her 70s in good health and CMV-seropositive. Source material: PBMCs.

The CDR3 DNA sequence: TGCGCCAGCAGCTTCGGGACTAACAATGGCTACACCTTC. Translating gives CASSFGTNNGYTF. This rearrangement joins TRBV5-1 to TRBJ1-2; perhaps TRBD1 as D (5 bases). CDR3 length: 13 residues. CDR1 and CDR2 from the germline V gene are SGHRS and YFSETQ.